This TCR beta chain emerged from a study of cytomegalovirus exposure and HLA in healthy donors (dated by TCRdb to the late 2010s). About the full investigation: An earlier analysis of some 550 of the donors reported roughly 300 Gb of sequence data and around 120 million unique TCR beta sequences from around 200 million T cells. The genetic ancestry cluster associated with self-reported Caucasian donors included around 76% of the 398 genotyped donors. A separate validation cohort of roughly 120 different subjects was used in addition to the roughly 700-subject first cohort. All discovery cohort repertoires had been generated using a single sequencing platform. The number of donors typed differed by locus, with roughly 629-640 for A, B, C, DRB1 and DQB1, 522 for DQA1, over 600 for DPA1, and around 430 for DPB1. A later genetic analysis took genome-wide SNP genotypes for about three fifths of the 666 donors and used that subset as a discovery cohort. About 280 gigabases of sequencing data and around 80 million unique TCR sequences made up an early release that covered some 640 HLA-typed donors. Four to six DR-DQ haplotypes were handled as single units for association and clustering, since linkage in the cohort was strong. HLA typing included class I and class II loci at four-digit resolution. Across about 380 genotyped donors of the cohort, an average of roughly 250,000 unique TCR beta nucleotide sequences per donor were sequenced, and roughly 17% of those sequences were non-productive. A later analysis re-examined previously published TCR beta repertoires from just over 650 donors and added high-resolution HLA genotyping to investigate patterns of TCR occurrence. The study profiled the T cell repertoires of 666 subjects by immunosequencing and related them to cytomegalovirus serostatus. The aim of the study was to test whether cataloging public T cell receptors could identify signatures of past pathogen exposure. An earlier analysis of fewer than 750 of the donors used high-throughput TCR beta sequencing to judge whether each TCR beta V gene segment behaved as functional or pseudogenic. Alongside the repertoire data, information on donor age, sex, ethnicity and CMV serostatus was compiled. To predict cytomegalovirus infection status, the study brought together high-throughput TCR immunosequencing, statistical association of individual TCRs with disease status, and machine learning. The later analysis used no new phenotypic data to find candidate immune exposures, relying instead on TCR beta sequences and their occurrence across donors. What the work shows at the level of the full study, not this receptor alone: In a later analysis, HLA-associated TCR beta chains were found to be more clonally expanded and to have lower generation probabilities than equally common non-associated chains. In a later analysis, TCR association rates were found to vary across HLA loci, with the most associated TCRs seen for DRB1 alleles and the fewest for HLA-C alleles. Because HLA typing was missing for some donors at each locus, association tests included only the typed subset. The study listed over 150 TCR beta chains as associated with cytomegalovirus. When HLA alleles, especially DR and DQ, strongly co-occurred, attributing TCR associations to individual alleles was difficult. Some IMGT-functional V segments, including TRBV6-2 and TRBV6-3, could not be told apart with the 87-base-pair reads, so those segments were excluded. V-gene and J-gene trimming of TCR beta chains was associated with a missense DCLRE1C variant in a later genetic analysis, and the association was replicated in an independent cohort. A group of highly shared sequence variants was considered likely to be a technical artifact of the sequencing pipeline. Most TCR sequences were seen in very few donors, while some public TCRs were found in many individuals. An earlier analysis of some 560 of the donors showed that most TCR beta V segments appeared in productive rearrangements either about 87% or about 30% of the time, which broadly matched IMGT annotations. Cytomegalovirus status was reported to be diagnosed by the classifier with high specificity and sensitivity in both the original and validation cohorts. In a later genetic analysis, fewer N-insertions in productive TCRs were reported among donors in an Asian-associated ancestry cluster than the 666-donor mean. Because counts were too low, approximately 15 rarely observed V segments, including chromosome 9 orphons, were excluded from the earlier analysis of several hundred of the donors. A few of the identified cytomegalovirus-associated TCR beta chains were confirmed in vitro to be specific for cytomegalovirus antigens. In this cohort, only TCR beta chains were sequenced, and detectable features were limited by the absence of alpha or paired-chain data. At a false discovery rate of 0.05, a later analysis linked under 20,000 TCR beta sequences to specific HLA alleles. Linkage disequilibrium might explain the correlated functional status among segregating V segments, but an unknown experimental factor could not be ruled out. Presence/absence analyses assumed roughly uniform sequencing depth across donors, an assumption that may not hold. In a later analysis, most CMV-associated TCR beta chains were found to appear HLA-restricted, with HLA associations seemingly driven largely by CMV exposure. According to a later analysis, parvovirus B19, influenza, CMV and Epstein-Barr virus appeared linked to several top co-occurrence clusters. According to the authors, the approach could potentially be generalized to other disease states and immunological phenotypes. For the cohort, immune exposure information was limited to CMV serostatus. A further reported finding was that TCR beta sequences accurately predicted the HLA-A and HLA-B alleles for most subjects in the first cohort.

The protocol used for the library was the immunoSEQ multiplex PCR assay. A mixture of 60 forward primers for TCR Vbeta segments and 13 reverse primers for TCR Jbeta segments was used in the multiplex PCR. The CDR3 region of rearranged TCR beta genes was amplified from genomic DNA by a multiplex PCR assay. On the Illumina HiSeq System, the amplified TCR beta libraries were sequenced as 87-base-pair reads. The authors' analysis ran thus. A later analysis counted about 80 million unique TCR beta chains across the 640 or so repertoires, and 10 million to 11 million of these chains were shared by at least two donors. A nearest-neighbor algorithm error-corrected the raw reads and collapsed the reads into unique sequences, merging closely related sequences to remove PCR and sequencing errors. Alignment of CDR3 sequences to IMGT reference sequences was used to assign V, D and J gene segments. For a sequence to be retained, a match of at least six nucleotides was required to both a V gene segment and a J gene segment. A rearrangement counted as productive if the CDR3 had no stop codons and remained in frame with V and J, and every other rearrangement counted as non-productive. Following IMGT convention, CDR3 was defined as the stretch from the second conserved V-encoded cysteine to the conserved J-encoded phenylalanine. Sequences without an unambiguous match to a single V gene segment were excluded from the earlier analysis of several hundred of the donors. In an earlier analysis of some 590 of the donors, V segments were called functional above 56.7% productive rearrangements and were called segregating when the between-donor standard deviation exceeded 5%. To diagnose cytomegalovirus status from the catalog of TCR beta chain sequences, a statistical classification framework was built. In a later analysis, TCR nucleotide sequences were compared against IMGT/GENE-DB human TR gene sequences so that V and J genes could be assigned. A later analysis assigned CDR3 sequences and most-parsimonious VDJ recombination scenarios with the TCRdist pipeline. In a later analysis, every TCR beta chain was defined by the combination of its CDR3 amino acid sequence and its V-gene family, and reads without a unique V-gene family were dropped. In a later analysis, fewer than 600 highly shared, low-generation-probability nucleotide sequences were removed to address suspected cross-contamination and a sequencing artifact. In a later analysis, a clonal expansion index was calculated for each public chain from normalized within-repertoire ranks of inferred template counts. In a later analysis, generation probabilities were computed using a VDJ recombination model fitted to out-of-frame rearrangements, and the results were checked against IGoR. A later analysis scored TCR-TCR, TCR-HLA and TCR-CMV co-occurrence with hypergeometric tests, applying a repertoire-size bias correction to TCR pairs. A later analysis estimated false discovery rates by permuting HLA or CMV assignments 20 times. In a later analysis, co-occurring TCRs were grouped with DBSCAN, and TCRdist sequence similarity was added when clustering was performed within HLA-allele-positive subsets. Co-occurrence clustering excluded repertoires with fewer than 30,000 or more than 120,000 public chains, plus five with anomalous nucleotide sharing. Drawn from immuneACCESS, this table holds only the in-frame rearrangements with V and J called that TCRdb kept. Clones are partly lost; checked studies trace under half to an unresolved V gene and leave the rest unexplained. The V and J calls and clone size are taken from that table; D and trimming were inferred from the DNA. This sample lists about 120,000 clones; 70% to 85% were detected once. The ten most abundant clones make up roughly 6% of the sample.

From its cysteine to its phenylalanine, the CDR3 spans 16 amino acids. Here the CDR3 DNA is all that survives: 48 bases in frame from base 1. The CDR1 and CDR2 encoded by the germline V gene (reference sequence) are LNHNV and YYDKDF. Trimming removed 0 bases from V and 3 bases from J; the gene matches leave 5 bases unexplained. The cohort comprised 550 to 700 healthy bone marrow donors. At the time of sampling, every cohort member was nominally healthy, though immune exposures that went unrecorded were likely present. The donor was CMV seropositive and was included in the group of 289 seropositive cohort members. Each donor provided a peripheral blood sample, and peripheral blood mononuclear cells were used for TCR beta sequencing. The Qiagen DNeasy Blood Extraction Kit was used to extract genomic DNA from the blood cell samples. Note on this clone: No cognate antigen has been identified for it. Base quality data are lacking; no much larger clone is found one base away.

This sequence originates from a man between 18 and 29 years old in good health and CMV-seropositive. Specimen: PBMCs. The rearranged chain carries TRBV15 and TRBJ1-5; 7 bases in the middle match TRBD1. Here the CDR3 is given as CATSREGDSYNQPQHF. In nucleotides, the sequence is TGTGCCACCAGCAGAGAGGGGGACAGCTACAATCAGCCCCAGCATTTT.